The entry below gives a single TCR beta chain sequence along with its context. Its specificity is not known. The data stem from a study of identical twins. Study results and limitations: The more abundant beta clonotypes in cord blood had fewer insertions, and memory repertoires did not show this. Diverse VJ usage suggested most zero-insertion clonotypes were not invariant T cells. The study found weaker excess twin sharing in beta out-of-frame sequences.

MiXCR was run by TCRdb on the 5' RACE reads, yielding one entry per CDR3 protein. This sample yields 410,000 or so distinct CDR3 sequences, of which roughly 20% are seen a single time; 9% to 15% belongs to the top ten. Healthy Caucasians were all of the donors. CDR1 is SGDLS and CDR2 is YYNGEE in the germline V gene. Trimming at V came to 4 bases and at J to 1 base, leaving 5 bases not matched to a gene. The CDR3 has 16 residues. The V and J genes are TRBV9 and TRBJ2-1; 10 nucleotides match TRBD2. Sequencing input: naive T cells sorted from blood. This clonotype originated in a man over 45 in good health. The CDR3 nucleotides are TGTGCCAGCAGCCCCCGGACTAGCGGTTCCTACAATGAGCAGTTCTTC. Residues: CASSPRTSGSYNEQFF.